This TCR beta chain originates from a study of spatial heterogeneity in lung cancer. Study conclusions and caveats: The authors estimated that around 7% of tumor T cells were covered for alpha chains and about 13% for beta chains. Tumor mutation counts were tracked by expanded intratumoral alpha and beta TCR counts.

Individually, TCR cDNA molecules were each labelled with a unique molecular identifier. TCRdb reprocessed the 5' RACE reads with MiXCR, giving one entry per CDR3 protein. The profile shows approximately 12,000 distinct CDR3 sequences, roughly an eighth of them singletons. Only a few counts were recorded for this clonotype. Its antigen is as yet unknown. Indicated time point: sample taken at primary tumor resection. Patients with untreated early-stage non-small cell lung cancer, numbering 72, were the donors. Unsorted whole RNA of tumor, nontumor lung or frozen PBMC was sequenced. This CDR3 has 13 amino acids. Germline lookup yields CDR1 GTSNPN and CDR2 SVGIG (reference sequence). With 3 bases removed from V and 9 bases from J, the gap between germline ends came to 14 bases.

This chain uses TRBV30 with TRBJ1-4; a possible D gene is TRBD1 (5 bases). The starting material was lung tumor tissue, obtained at surgery. This sequence originates from a female donor with early-stage non-small cell lung cancer. The CDR3 nucleotides are TGTGCCTGGAGCGATTCCGGGACCCAAAAACTGTTTTTT. This translates into CAWSDSGTQKLFF.